These 13 T cell receptor beta chains share one sample of origin, sequenced in a study of early T cells in non-severe SARS-CoV-2 infection. MiXCR was run by TCRdb on the 5' RACE reads, yielding one entry per CDR3 protein. The table records some 28,000 distinct CDR3 sequences, around 5.4% of them present only once. Sample: whole blood. The receptor set was obtained from an adult who was a healthcare worker with PCR-confirmed SARS-CoV-2 infection or an uninfected control (not recorded which).

This clonotype was seen repeatedly, ten times or more. A junction end diverges from the germline sequence, so it may reflect a read error. The J gene is TRBJ2-5, the V gene TRBV7-7; 7 nucleotides match TRBD2. Germline V gives CDR1 SSHAT, CDR2 FNYEAQ (reference sequence). This CDR3 contains 13 residues. The DNA for the CDR3 is TGTGCTAGCAGCCGGGGGGTTCAAGAGACCCAGTACTTC. Translated, it gives CASSRGVQETQYF.

This clonotype was seen at least ten times. The rearrangement joins TRBV12-3 or TRBV12-4 to TRBJ2-2; a possible D gene is TRBD1 (7 bases). The CDR3 totals 17 residues. The V end lost 4 bases, the J end lost 0 bases, and 15 bases lay between the germline ends. The CDR3 DNA is TGTGCCAGCAGTTCCGGAGGGACAGTGACGAACACCGGGGAGCTGTTTTTT. This gives the protein CASSSGGTVTNTGELFF.

The V gene is TRBV3-1, the J gene TRBJ2-5, with unresolved D. This CDR3 has 13 amino acids. The V gene lost 0 bases and the J gene lost 4 bases, with 6 bases spanning the gap. Germline CDR1 LGHDT, CDR2 YNNKEL (reference sequence). The CDR3 nucleotides are TGTGCCAGCAGCCAAGAAAGGAGAGAGACCCAGTACTTC. Its protein is CASSQERRETQYF.

This clonotype has just a few counts. The chain couples TRBV6-1 to TRBJ2-5; D may be TRBD1 (6 bases). This CDR3 contains 17 residues. Germline V gene sequence: CDR1 MNHNS, CDR2 SASEGT. V lost 1 base, J lost 1 base, and 16 bases lay in between. CDR3 bases: TGTGCCAGCAGTGAAGATCCCGCAGGGGCCTTCCAAGAGACCCAGTACTTC. Translating it yields CASSEDPAGAFQETQYF.

This clonotype counts as medium-sized (0.01 to 0.1%). The rearrangement joins TRBV11-3 to TRBJ1-4; no definite D call. V lost 1 base, J lost 0 bases, and 9 bases lay in between. Per the germline V gene, CDR1 is SGHNT and CDR2 is YENEEA. The CDR3 consists of 16 residues. The CDR3, as DNA: TGTGCCAGCAGCTTAGGGACGGAGCCAACTAATGAAAAACTGTTTTTT. This encodes CASSLGTEPTNEKLFF.

The table lists this clonotype with many counts. The V call is TRBV5-1, the J call TRBJ2-7, with D perhaps matching TRBD1 (6 bases). The V gene lost 0 bases and the J gene lost 0 bases, with 10 bases spanning the gap. Germline CDR1 is SGHRS and CDR2 is YFSETQ. This CDR3 is built from 15 residues. CDR3 DNA: TGCGCCAGCAGCTTGGGTGTCAGGGGCTCCTACGAGCAGTACTTC. This encodes CASSLGVRGSYEQYF.

The rearrangement uses TRBV29-1 and TRBJ2-7, with 9 bases that match TRBD1. The CDR3 loop spans 13 amino acids. V gave up 4 bases and J gave up 4 bases; unmatched junction bases: 5. The germline gives CDR1 SQVTM, CDR2 ANQGSEA. The CDR3 protein is CSVVGTGNYEQYF. In nucleotides, the CDR3 is TGCAGCGTTGTAGGGACAGGGAATTACGAGCAGTACTTC.

This clonotype has more than one count but fewer than ten. This rearrangement joins TRBV6-7 to TRBJ1-1; 7 bases match TRBD1. TRBV6-7 falls under the ORF class, with uncertain function. J was trimmed by 3 bases and V by 8 bases; bases with no gene match: 15. The length of the CDR3 is 16 residues. CDR3 coding DNA: TGTGCCAGCGGGGACGAGACAGGGAGGATTTACACTGAAGCTTTCTTT. This gives the protein CASGDETGRIYTEAFF.

This clonotype was seen many times. The chain combines TRBV2 with TRBJ2-5, with 9 bases that match TRBD2. Germline values: CDR1 SNHLY, CDR2 FYNNEI. CDR3 length: 12 residues. Trimming at V came to 7 bases and at J to 5 bases, leaving 2 bases not matched to a gene. CDR3 in amino acids: CASMLAGETQYF. CDR3 DNA: TGTGCCAGCATGCTAGCGGGGGAGACCCAGTACTTC.

There are many counts of this clonotype. The chain joins TRBV20-1 to TRBJ1-1, with 9 positions matching TRBD1. CDR1 DFQATT and CDR2 SNEGSKA come from the germline V gene (reference sequence). This CDR3 contains 14 residues. Trimming took 5 bases from V and 6 from J; bases not matched to a gene: 10. CDR3 region: CSALLSDRGSEAFF. The CDR3, as DNA: TGCAGTGCTCTTTTATCGGACAGGGGCTCTGAAGCTTTCTTT.

This clonotype was observed many times. The chain recombines TRBV7-2 with TRBJ2-1; no definite D call. Germline-derived CDR1 and CDR2 are SGHTA and FQGNSA. The ends were cut back, 1 base at V and 7 bases at J, with 14 bases in the middle. The CDR3 consists of 15 residues. The CDR3 DNA reads TGTGCCAGCAGCTTAGGGAATAGTCCTTCGAATGAGCAGTTCTTC. Its translation is CASSLGNSPSNEQFF.

By sample fraction, this clonotype is medium-sized (0.01 to 0.1%). The junction shows a germline mismatch at one end, possibly a read error. The chain has TRBV7-3 and TRBJ2-3; 8 bases are shared with TRBD1. Per germline, CDR1 SGHTA and CDR2 FQGTGA. This CDR3 is 15 amino acids long. The CDR3 DNA reads TGTGCCAGCAGCACAGACAGGGGTCGGACAGATACGCAATATTTT. The encoded protein is CASSTDRGRTDTQYF.

This clonotype occurred a few times. CDR3 region: CASSERGASTDTQYF. DNA for the CDR3: TGTGCCAGCAGTGAGCGGGGGGCGAGCACAGATACGCAGTATTTT. V and J are TRBV6-4 and TRBJ2-3; 8 bases map to TRBD2. The CDR3 spans 15 residues. Germline lookup yields CDR1 MRHNA and CDR2 SNTAGT. J was trimmed by 0 bases and V by 3 bases; bases with no gene match: 2.